The 5 T cell receptor beta chains in this list originate from one sample, sequenced in a study of blood T cell repertoires in COVID-19. Sequenced by immunoSEQ multiplex PCR; TCRdb stores in-frame clones only, minus some. The sample includes roughly 52,000 clones, around nine tenths of them seen just once. Sequencing used peripheral blood. These receptors were taken from a man aged 55-75 years with active COVID-19.

This rearrangement joins TRBV4-2 to TRBJ2-1; D is possibly TRBD2 (6 bases). The V and J ends lost 1 base and 3 bases respectively, with 16 bases between them. The CDR3 is 17 residues long. The germline gives CDR1 LGHNA, CDR2 YNFKEQ. CDR3 sequence: CASSQVGGVGGYNEQFF. DNA of the CDR3: TGTGCCAGCAGCCAAGTCGGCGGGGTGGGAGGCTACAATGAGCAGTTCTTC.

The rearrangement uses TRBV12-5 and TRBJ1-1, with D unclear. The CDR3 runs 14 residues. Germline-derived CDR1 and CDR2 are LGHNT and FRNRAP. V gave up 3 bases and J gave up 0 bases, with 8 bases separating them. The CDR3 DNA is TGTGCTAGTGGTTTATTGGCGGTGAACACTGAAGCTTTCTTT. Protein: CASGLLAVNTEAFF.

This chain connects TRBV6-4 to TRBJ1-6; TRBD1 matches at 8 bases. This CDR3 has 14 residues. J gave up 7 bases and V 3 bases, and 2 bases lay outside the gene matches. Germline CDR1 reads MRHNA; CDR2 reads SNTAGT. This chain's CDR3 is CASSEGQENSPLHF. Written as DNA, the CDR3 is TGTGCCAGCAGTGAGGGACAGGAAAATTCACCCCTCCACTTT.

The chain employs TRBV4-1 and TRBJ2-1; 7 bases fit TRBD2. Trimming took 0 bases from V and 2 from J; bases not matched to a gene: 4. CDR3 length equals 16 residues. Germline lookup yields CDR1 MGHRA and CDR2 YSYEKL. CDR3 DNA sequence: TGCGCCAGCAGCCAAGAAGGAGGGAGGGCCTACAATGAGCAGTTCTTC. Protein product: CASSQEGGRAYNEQFF.

The CDR3 loop reads CASRLGQLHTIYF. The CDR3 DNA reads as TGTGCCAGCAGATTAGGACAGCTCCACACCATATATTTT. The rearrangement uses TRBV6-5 and TRBJ1-3; D may be TRBD1 (6 bases). Deletions cut 6 bases from V and 8 bases from J, with 14 bases between. CDR1 is MNHEY and CDR2 is SVGAGI in the germline V gene. The CDR3 has 13 amino acids.